This TCR beta chain was captured in a study of graft-versus-host responses after intestinal transplantation. Assay: immunoSEQ multiplex PCR; the TCRdb copy retains only in-frame clones and omits some. The sample comprises 85,000 to 100,000 clones, 85% to 95% of which are singletons, and roughly 2% rests with the top ten. J was trimmed by 4 bases and V by 7 bases; bases with no gene match: 8. The CDR3 is made up of 14 amino acids. Per the germline V gene, CDR1 is SQVTM and CDR2 is ANQGSEA. This clone was seen once. Its antigen is currently unknown. Here the sequenced sample was unstimulated CD8+ T cells sorted from spleen or lymph node cells, taken before intestinal transplant. The clonotype was recovered from a human donor who received an intestinal transplant. The V gene is TRBV29-1, the J gene TRBJ2-2; 8 positions agree with TRBD2. CDR3 nucleotides: TGCAGCGCCGACGGGGGGGCGGGCACCGGGGAGCTGTTTTTT. The encoded protein is CSADGGAGTGELFF.